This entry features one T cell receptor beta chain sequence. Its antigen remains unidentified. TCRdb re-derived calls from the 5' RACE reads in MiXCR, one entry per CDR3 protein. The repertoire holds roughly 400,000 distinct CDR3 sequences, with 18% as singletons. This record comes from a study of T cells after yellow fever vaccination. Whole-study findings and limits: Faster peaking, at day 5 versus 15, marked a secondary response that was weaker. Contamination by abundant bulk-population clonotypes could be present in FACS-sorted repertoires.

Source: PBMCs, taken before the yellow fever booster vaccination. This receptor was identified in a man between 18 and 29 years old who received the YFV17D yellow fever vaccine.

CDR3 sequence (DNA): TGTGCCAGCAGCTCCTCTGGGGGGGGATCTGAGCAGTTCTTC. This sequence encodes CASSSSGGGSEQFF. This chain links TRBV7-2 with TRBJ2-1; 7 bases agree with TRBD2. CDR3 size: 14 residues. V shed 4 bases, J shed 9 bases, and the junction held 9 bases outside the gene matches. Germline assignment: CDR1 SGHTA and CDR2 FQGNSA.